This T cell receptor (beta chain) was sequenced for a study of regulatory T cells in long-lasting Graves disease. Study as a whole: Patients with new Graves' disease had used antithyroid drugs below 3 months.

Through Arm-PCR of CDR3 regions and iRepertoire HTBI primers, TCR beta libraries were built. MiXCR, applied by TCRdb to the multiplex PCR reads, yields one record per CDR3 protein. This sample has roughly 400,000 distinct CDR3 sequences, with 16% found just once. The germline gives CDR1 SGHRS, CDR2 YFSETQ. J lost 5 bases, V lost 7 bases, and 6 bases had no gene match. This CDR3 has 14 residues. The time point was: newly diagnosed GD, antithyroid drugs for less than 3 months. Preparation of the TCR library used RNA extracted from PBMCs. In each case, Graves' disease was diagnosed per American Thyroid Association guidelines. This sample also appeared in a second study, on T cells in Graves' hyperthyroidism and ophthalmopathy.

The sample consisted of peripheral blood mononuclear cells (PBMCs), taken at new diagnosis, from a patient treated with antithyroid drugs. The source is a woman between 18 and 30 years old with Graves disease. The genes are TRBV5-1 and TRBJ2-2; the match to TRBD2 covers 9 bases. The CDR3 DNA sequence: TGCGCCAGCTCGGGTAGCGGGAGAACCGGGGAGCTGTTTTTT. Translated: CASSGSGRTGELFF.